This T cell receptor (beta chain) was identified during a study of T-cell memory formation after mild COVID-19. In TCRdb, the 5' RACE reads were re-called with MiXCR into one record per CDR3 protein. The sample contains 150,000 to 200,000 distinct CDR3 sequences, 11% of which appear only once. CDR3 size: 14 residues. Trimming cost V 4 bases and J 5 bases, with 14 bases left between them. Germline values: CDR1 MDHEN, CDR2 SYDVKM. In its sample, this clonotype was seen a few times. The chain has TRBV28 and TRBJ1-1; D is uncertain. The TCR comes from a man younger than 35 who had mild COVID-19 (a few samples of this study predate the infection). Cell type and time point are not known. What was sequenced was PBMCs or a T cell subset sorted from them (not recorded which). CDR3 sequence reads: CASSWYLRETEAFF. The CDR3 coding sequence is TGTGCCAGCAGTTGGTATCTGAGGGAGACTGAAGCTTTCTTT.